The clone carrying this TCR beta chain was counted ten times or more. TCR beta CDR3 regions were amplified from RNA. Carried out on the TCR CDR3, a first-round RT-PCR used the HTBI primer set. One entry per CDR3 protein results from TCRdb running MiXCR on the multiplex PCR reads. The table includes over 300,000 distinct CDR3 sequences, approximately 15% detected once. The data stem from a study of T cells in Graves' hyperthyroidism and ophthalmopathy. Germline V gene data show CDR1 as SGHTA and CDR2 as FQGNSA. Trimming shortened V by 4 bases and J by 4 bases, and 18 bases separated the two germline ends. The CDR3 runs to 16 residues.

The J gene is TRBJ2-3, the V gene TRBV7-2; possible D gene TRBD2, 7 bases. The source material was blood. This clonotype was sampled from a middle-aged woman with Graves' ophthalmopathy. In nucleotides, the CDR3 is TGTGCCAGCAGCTCCGGGGGGCCTGGTCATGCAGATACGCAGTATTTT. Translating gives CASSSGGPGHADTQYF.